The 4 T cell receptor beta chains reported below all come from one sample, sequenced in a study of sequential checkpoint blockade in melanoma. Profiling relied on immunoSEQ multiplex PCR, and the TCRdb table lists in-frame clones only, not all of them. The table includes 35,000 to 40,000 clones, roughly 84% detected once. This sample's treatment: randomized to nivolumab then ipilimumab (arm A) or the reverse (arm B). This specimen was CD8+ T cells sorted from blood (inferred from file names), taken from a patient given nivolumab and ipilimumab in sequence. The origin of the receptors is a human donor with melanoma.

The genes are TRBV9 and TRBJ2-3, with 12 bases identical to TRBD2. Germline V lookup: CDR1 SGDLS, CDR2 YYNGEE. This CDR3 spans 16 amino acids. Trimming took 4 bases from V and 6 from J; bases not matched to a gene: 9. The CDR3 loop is CASSSGTSGLTDTQYF. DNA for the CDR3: TGTGCCAGCAGCAGCGGGACTAGCGGGTTAACCGATACGCAGTATTTT.

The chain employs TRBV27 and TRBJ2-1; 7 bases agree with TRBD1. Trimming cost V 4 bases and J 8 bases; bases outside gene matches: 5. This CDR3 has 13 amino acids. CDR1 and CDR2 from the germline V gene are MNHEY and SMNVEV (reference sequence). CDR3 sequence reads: CASSWGQGDEQFF. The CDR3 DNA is TGTGCCAGCAGTTGGGGCCAGGGGGATGAGCAGTTCTTC.

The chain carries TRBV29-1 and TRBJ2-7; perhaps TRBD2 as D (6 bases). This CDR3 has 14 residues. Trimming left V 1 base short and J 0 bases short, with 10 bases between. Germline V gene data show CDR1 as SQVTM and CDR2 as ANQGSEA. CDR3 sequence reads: CSVEGAGNSYEQYF. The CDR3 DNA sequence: TGCAGCGTTGAAGGGGCGGGGAACTCCTACGAGCAGTACTTC.

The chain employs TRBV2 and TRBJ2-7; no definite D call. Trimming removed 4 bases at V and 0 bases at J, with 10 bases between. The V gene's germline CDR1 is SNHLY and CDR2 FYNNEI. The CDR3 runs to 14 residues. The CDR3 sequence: CASSGEESSYEQYF. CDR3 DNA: TGTGCCAGCAGTGGTGAAGAGAGCTCCTACGAGCAGTACTTC.